These 2 T cell receptor beta chains were sequenced from one sample in a study of T-cell reconstitution after alpha-beta-depleted transplantation in children. Unique molecular identifiers were incorporated during preparation of the TCRbeta library. TCRdb processed the PCR reads anew with MiXCR; each CDR3 protein has one entry. This sample has over 85,000 distinct CDR3 sequences, with about a tenth found just once. The sample consisted of PBMCs from the stem cell graft donor, taken from the stem cell graft. These receptors originate from a human donor who donated a stem cell graft to a child with acute lymphoblastic leukemia.

This clonotype was seen ten or more times. Written as DNA, the CDR3 is TGTGCCAGCAGCGGTAGGACAGCCCTGAATAATTCACCCCTCCACTTT. The encoded protein is CASSGRTALNNSPLHF. V usage is TRBV9 and J usage is TRBJ1-6, with D possibly matching TRBD1 (6 bases). The CDR3 loop spans 16 amino acids. Germline loops: CDR1 SGDLS, CDR2 YYNGEE. V lost 3 bases and J lost 5, with 15 bases in between.

This clonotype was detected many times. CDR3 coding DNA: TGCAGTGCTAGAGAGCCCGACACCGGGGAGCTGTTTTTT. Encoded protein: CSAREPDTGELFF. The rearrangement uses TRBV20-1 and TRBJ2-2, with unresolved D. CDR1 DFQATT and CDR2 SNEGSKA come from the germline V gene (reference sequence). V lost 0 bases and J lost 3, with 5 bases in between. This CDR3 region has 13 residues.